This record concerns one T cell receptor (beta chain) sequence. Its antigen is currently unknown. Built from TCR beta cDNA, the libraries had unique molecular identifiers in them. MiXCR, applied by TCRdb to the PCR reads, yields one record per CDR3 protein. The sample shows approximately 460,000 distinct CDR3 sequences, approximately 46% of them seen only once. The source of the sample is a study of post-analysis software for immune sequencing data. Study conclusions and caveats: Multiple sclerosis was associated with a significant reduction in normalized Chao1 diversity relative to controls.

The receptor comes from a girl aged 5-17 years with multiple sclerosis. The sample consisted of blood.

The CDR3 sequence: CASSLLVATEAFF. As DNA, the CDR3 is TGTGCCAGCAGTTTATTAGTGGCCACTGAAGCTTTCTTT. The chain combines TRBV27 with TRBJ1-1; no firm D call. CDR1 is MNHEY, CDR2 SMNVEV, per germline (reference sequence). This CDR3 contains 13 residues. V was clipped by 1 base and J by 4 bases, with 7 bases between them.